Reported below is one TCR beta chain. These data belong to a study of blood T cell repertoires in COVID-19. On the study more broadly: Sources were T cells, B-cell-depleted T cells, or PBMCs; the material itself was cDNA or gDNA.

In germline, CDR1 is SNHLY, CDR2 FYNNEI. Trimming took 4 bases from V and 10 from J; bases not matched to a gene: 1. The CDR3 is 12 residues long. The method was immunoSEQ multiplex PCR; TCRdb's version includes in-frame clones alone and lacks a portion of them. Found here are approximately 260,000 clones, around nine tenths of them singletons; the top ten hold more than 1.5%. The clonotype originates from a woman in her fifties or sixties who had recovered from COVID-19. Sequencing used PBMCs or T cells enriched from blood (not recorded which). This sequence joins TRBV2 and TRBJ1-6, with 7 bases aligning to TRBD1. The CDR3 is CASSGDSSPLHF. The CDR3 nucleotides read TGTGCCAGCAGTGGGGACAGCTCACCCCTCCACTTT.